Included here is one TCR beta chain sequence, with context. The repertoire was sequenced with immunoSEQ multiplex PCR; TCRdb's copy has only in-frame clones and lacks some. The table has around 700,000 clones, approximately 79% seen once; the top ten hold more than 1.5%. These data belong to a study of shared clonotypes between healthy human individuals. Sequencing used memory CD4+ T cells sorted from blood. Regarding subset: CD45RA-negative fraction. The source is a woman aged 30 to 39 in good health.

This CDR3 reads CASSFSGDNEQFF. In DNA form, the CDR3 reads TGTGCCAGCAGCTTCTCCGGGGACAATGAGCAGTTCTTC. This chain links TRBV7-3 with TRBJ2-1; D perhaps matches TRBD2 (5 bases). The germline gives CDR1 SGHTA, CDR2 FQGTGA. This CDR3 comprises 13 residues. V lost 3 bases and J lost 5, with 8 bases in between.